This T cell receptor beta chain emerged from a study of T cell repertoires in cytomegalovirus infection. Turning to the study itself: Recently identified HLA-C-restricted and well-studied HLA-B-restricted CMV epitopes were used. CMV infection and matching HLA type were both indicated by public TCR beta signatures. General study findings and limits: Carriage of CMV together with the relevant HLA was identifiable through cumulative public TCR beta family frequency.

About this clonotype: Its antigen is as yet unknown.

In TCRdb, the reads were re-called with MiXCR into one record per CDR3 protein. This table has 570,000 or so distinct CDR3 sequences, over 35% appearing once. The CDR3 has 17 amino acids. Germline CDR1 reads MNHNS; CDR2 reads SASEGT. V shed 6 bases and J 2 bases; nucleotides not matched to a gene: 13. This receptor was taken from a human donor in good health (CMV status not recorded). Some clones in this sample may be carry-over from other donors' samples. The specimen comprised cultured PBMCs, sampled from culture after CMV antigen stimulation. The V and J genes are TRBV6-1 and TRBJ1-5; TRBD1 aligns across 7 bases. The CDR3 region is CASSLLPGGSGNQPQHF. The CDR3 DNA reads as TGTGCCAGCAGCTTACTCCCAGGGGGGAGCGGCAATCAGCCCCAGCATTTT.